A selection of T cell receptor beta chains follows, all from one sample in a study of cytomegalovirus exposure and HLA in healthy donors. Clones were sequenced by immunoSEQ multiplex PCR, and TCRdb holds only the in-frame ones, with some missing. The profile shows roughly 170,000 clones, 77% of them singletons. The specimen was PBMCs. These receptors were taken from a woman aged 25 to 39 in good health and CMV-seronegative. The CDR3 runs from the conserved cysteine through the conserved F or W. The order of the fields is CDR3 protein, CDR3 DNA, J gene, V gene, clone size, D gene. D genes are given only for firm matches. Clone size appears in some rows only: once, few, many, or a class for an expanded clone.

CDR3: CASSGAGHLYEQYF
DNA: TGTGCCAGCAGTGGAGCGGGACACCTCTACGAGCAGTACTTC
J: TRBJ2-7
V: TRBV6-1
size: .
D: .

CDR3: CASSYSGTGGTYEQYF
DNA: TGTGCCAGCAGTTACTCAGGGACAGGGGGGACGTACGAGCAGTACTTC
J: TRBJ2-7
V: TRBV6-5
size: .
D: TRBD1

CDR3: CATATGLDTQYF
DNA: TGTGCCACAGCGACAGGGTTAGATACGCAGTATTTT
J: TRBJ2-3
V: TRBV19
size: .
D: TRBD1

CDR3: CASSPTGGVGTEAFF
DNA: TGTGCCAGCAGTCCTACAGGGGGCGTGGGCACTGAAGCTTTCTTT
J: TRBJ1-1
V: TRBV28
size: .
D: TRBD1

CDR3: CASSFGTGGSLNYGYTF
DNA: TGTGCCAGCAGCTTTGGGACAGGGGGATCCTTAAACTATGGCTACACCTTC
J: TRBJ1-2
V: TRBV11-3
size: .
D: TRBD1

CDR3: CASSEGAPGGEPQHF
DNA: TGTGCCAGCAGTGAAGGGGCGCCGGGGGGGGAGCCCCAGCATTTT
J: TRBJ1-5
V: TRBV2
size: few
D: .

CDR3: CASSQDRASYEQYF
DNA: TGCGCCAGCAGCCAAGACAGGGCCTCCTACGAGCAGTACTTC
J: TRBJ2-7
V: TRBV4-1
size: .
D: .

CDR3: CASSSDRSFAEAFF
DNA: TGTGCCAGCAGTTCCGACAGGTCTTTTGCCGAAGCTTTCTTT
J: TRBJ1-1
V: TRBV27
size: .
D: .

CDR3: CASSGQGPQETQYF
DNA: TGTGCCAGCAGTGGACAGGGTCCTCAAGAGACCCAGTACTTC
J: TRBJ2-5
V: TRBV25-1
size: .
D: TRBD1

CDR3: CASSWTGAPNTGELFF
DNA: TGCGCCAGCAGCTGGACAGGAGCCCCGAACACCGGGGAGCTGTTTTTT
J: TRBJ2-2
V: TRBV5-1
size: once
D: TRBD1

CDR3: CATSREPGHSGFF
DNA: TGTGCCACCAGCAGAGAACCCGGACATTCGGGGTTTTTT
J: TRBJ1-4
V: TRBV15
size: .
D: .